This T cell receptor (beta chain) was sequenced for a study of blood T cell repertoires in COVID-19. Study details: The United States, Italy and Spain supplied acute and convalescent COVID-19 samples. PBMCs, B-cell-depleted T cells, or T cells provided the cDNA or gDNA that made up the material.

The authors' processing: Reference gene primer amplification gave estimated nucleated cell counts. Clones were sequenced by immunoSEQ multiplex PCR, and TCRdb holds only the in-frame ones, with some missing. D and trimming were read from the DNA, whereas the V and J calls and clone size are those reported in that table. The table records 95,000 to 150,000 clones, roughly 90% of them present only once. The sequence was collected from a man aged 45-65 years with acute or convalescent COVID-19. The sample comprised peripheral blood.

CDR3 sequence: CASSSPRTSGRETQYF. For the CDR3, the DNA is TGTGCCAGCAGTTCCCCCCGGACTAGCGGGAGAGAGACCCAGTACTTC. This chain joins TRBV27 and TRBJ2-5; 13 positions match TRBD2. Germline V gene lookup returns CDR1 MNHEY and CDR2 SMNVEV (reference sequence). V lost 4 bases, J lost 4 bases, and 6 bases stayed unmatched. The CDR3 consists of 16 residues.